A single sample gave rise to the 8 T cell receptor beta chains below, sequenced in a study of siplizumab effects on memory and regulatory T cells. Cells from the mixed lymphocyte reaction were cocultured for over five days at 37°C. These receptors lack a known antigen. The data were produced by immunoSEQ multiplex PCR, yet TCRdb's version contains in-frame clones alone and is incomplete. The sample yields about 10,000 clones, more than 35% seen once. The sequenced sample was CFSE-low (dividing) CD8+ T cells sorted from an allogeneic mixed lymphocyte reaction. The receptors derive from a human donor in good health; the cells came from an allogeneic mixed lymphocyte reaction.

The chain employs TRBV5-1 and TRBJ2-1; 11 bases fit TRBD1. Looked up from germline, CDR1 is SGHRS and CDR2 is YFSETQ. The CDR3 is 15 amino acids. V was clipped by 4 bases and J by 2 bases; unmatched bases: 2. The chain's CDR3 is CASSRTGGPYNEQFF. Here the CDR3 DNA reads TGCGCCAGCAGCAGGACAGGGGGCCCCTACAATGAGCAGTTCTTC.

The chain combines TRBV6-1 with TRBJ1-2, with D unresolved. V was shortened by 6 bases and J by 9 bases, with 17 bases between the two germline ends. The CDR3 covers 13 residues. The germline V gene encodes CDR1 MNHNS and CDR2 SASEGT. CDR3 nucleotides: TGTGCCAGCAGAAGGGCTGGTAGCTGTAGCTACACCTTC. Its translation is CASRRAGSCSYTF.

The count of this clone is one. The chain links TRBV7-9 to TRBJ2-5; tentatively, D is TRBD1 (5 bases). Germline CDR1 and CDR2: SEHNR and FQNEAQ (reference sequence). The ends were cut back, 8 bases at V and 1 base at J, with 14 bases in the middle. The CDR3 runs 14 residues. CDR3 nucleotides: TGTGCCAGCCAAGTAGGGGTGATCCAAGAGACCCAGTACTTC. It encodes CASQVGVIQETQYF.

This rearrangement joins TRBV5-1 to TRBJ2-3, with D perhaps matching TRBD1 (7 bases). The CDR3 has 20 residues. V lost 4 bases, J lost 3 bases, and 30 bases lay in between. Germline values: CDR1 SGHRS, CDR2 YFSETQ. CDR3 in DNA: TGCGCCAGCAGCGGTACTAGCAGGGGGGCTTTAATTTCGAGTACAGATACGCAGTATTTT. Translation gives CASSGTSRGALISSTDTQYF.

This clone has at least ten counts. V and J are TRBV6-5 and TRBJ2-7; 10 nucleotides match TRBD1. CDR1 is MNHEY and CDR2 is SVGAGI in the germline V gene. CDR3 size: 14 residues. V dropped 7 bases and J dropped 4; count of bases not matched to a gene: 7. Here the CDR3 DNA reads TGTGCCAGCAAAACCGGGACAGGGGATTACGAGCAGTACTTC. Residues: CASKTGTGDYEQYF.

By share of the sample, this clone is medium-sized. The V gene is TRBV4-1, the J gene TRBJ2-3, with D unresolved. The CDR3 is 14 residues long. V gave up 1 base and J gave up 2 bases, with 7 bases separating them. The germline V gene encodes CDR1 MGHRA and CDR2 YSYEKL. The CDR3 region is CASSQVLNTDTQYF. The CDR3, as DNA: TGCGCCAGCAGCCAAGTGCTTAACACAGATACGCAGTATTTT.

DNA of the CDR3: TGTGCCAGCAGCCCGACCGGGACAGGGGTGCAGGAGACCCAGTACTTC. This codes for CASSPTGTGVQETQYF. The rearrangement joins TRBV5-6 to TRBJ2-5, with 10 nucleotides matching TRBD1. The CDR3 has 16 residues. CDR1 SGHDT and CDR2 YYEEEE come from the germline V gene. The V segment lost 4 bases and the J segment 5 bases; nucleotides outside the gene matches: 11.

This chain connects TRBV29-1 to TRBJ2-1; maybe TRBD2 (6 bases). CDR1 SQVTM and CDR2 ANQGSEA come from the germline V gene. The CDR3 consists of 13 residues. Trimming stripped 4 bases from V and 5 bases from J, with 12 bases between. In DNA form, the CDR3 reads TGCAGCGTTGTCGGGACTTATGACAATGAGCAGTTCTTC. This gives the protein CSVVGTYDNEQFF.